Below, 31 T cell receptor beta chains from the same sample are listed, as sequenced in a study of blood T cell repertoires in COVID-19. Sequenced by immunoSEQ multiplex PCR; TCRdb stores in-frame clones only, minus some. Of 65,000 to 85,000 clones in the sample, around 74% were seen once. The sample consisted of peripheral blood. All receptors derive from an elderly woman with active or convalescent COVID-19.

CDR3 in amino acids: CASSLVSSGVETQYF. In DNA form, the CDR3 reads TGTGCCAGCAGCTTGGTTTCTAGCGGGGTTGAGACCCAGTACTTC. The V call is TRBV7-2, the J call TRBJ2-5; TRBD2 agrees at 9 bases. CDR1 is SGHTA, CDR2 FQGNSA, per germline. The V and J ends lost 3 bases and 5 bases, in that order; junction bases with no gene match: 7. The CDR3 contains 15 residues. Supplemented by reference TRBV7-2 and TRBJ2-5, the full variable domain reads GAGVSQSPSNKVTEKGKDVELRCDPISGHTALYWYRQSLGQGLEFLIYFQGNSAPDKSGLPSDRFSAERTGGSVSTLTIQRTQQEDSAVYLCASSLVSSGVETQYFGPGTRLLVL.

The chain has TRBV3-1 (or the pseudogene TRBV3-2) and TRBJ2-2, with 9 nucleotides matching TRBD2. The CDR3 is 16 residues long. Germline CDR1 is LGHDT and CDR2 is YNNKEL (reference sequence). Trimming removed 5 bases from V and 10 bases from J; junction bases left unmatched: 14. The CDR3 DNA reads TGTGCCAGCAGCTCAAGAATGACTAGCGGTGCATTGGAGCTGTTTTTT. It translates to CASSSRMTSGALELFF.

This chain's CDR3 is CASSSPGQGATNEKLFF. As DNA, the CDR3 is TGTGCCAGCAGTTCACCGGGACAGGGGGCCACTAATGAAAAACTGTTTTTT. This sequence joins TRBV5-4 and TRBJ1-4; TRBD1 matches 12 bases. The length of the CDR3 is 17 residues. The V gene's germline CDR1 is SGHNT and CDR2 YYREEE (reference sequence). J was trimmed by 2 bases and V by 5 bases; bases with no gene match: 7.

This chain connects TRBV5-1 to TRBJ1-1, with D possibly matching TRBD1 (5 bases). V dropped 0 bases and J dropped 5 bases, with 11 bases sitting between them. This CDR3 region has 14 residues. CDR1 SGHRS and CDR2 YFSETQ come from the germline V gene. In DNA, the CDR3 is TGCGCCAGCAGCTTGGTGGGGGGTGAGACTGAAGCTTTCTTT. Its translation is CASSLVGGETEAFF.

The chain recombines TRBV7-2 with TRBJ2-3; 11 nucleotides agree with TRBD1. J gave up 4 bases and V 4 bases, and 13 bases lay outside the gene matches. Germline CDR1 is SGHTA and CDR2 is FQGNSA. CDR3 length: 18 amino acids. CDR3 coding DNA: TGTGCCAGCAGCTACCAACACACTGGACAGGGGGCTGCAGATACGCAGTATTTT. Residues: CASSYQHTGQGAADTQYF.

The V gene is TRBV7-9, the J gene TRBJ2-1; D gene unclear. V shed 6 bases and J shed 1 base, with 10 bases lying between them. The CDR3 runs 14 residues. Germline lookup yields CDR1 SEHNR and CDR2 FQNEAQ (reference sequence). The CDR3 sequence: CASRGDKSYNEQFF. The CDR3 DNA follows: TGTGCCAGCAGGGGCGACAAGTCCTACAATGAGCAGTTCTTC.

This clone was counted a few times. V and J are TRBV4-3 and TRBJ2-2; D may be TRBD1 (5 bases). The CDR3 runs 15 residues. V was pared by 3 bases and J by 6 bases, with 14 bases between. The germline gives CDR1 LGHNA, CDR2 YSLEER. This CDR3 reads CASSHLLQGPGELFF. Written as DNA, the CDR3 is TGCGCCAGCAGCCATCTTCTCCAGGGTCCCGGGGAGCTGTTTTTT.

The chain is built from TRBV5-1 and TRBJ2-7, with D maybe TRBD2 (5 bases). From germline, CDR1 is SGHRS and CDR2 YFSETQ. V was pared by 3 bases and J by 2 bases, with 15 bases between. CDR3 length equals 15 residues. CDR3 sequence reads: CASSWELGSPYEQYF. As DNA, the CDR3 is TGCGCCAGCAGCTGGGAGTTGGGGTCCCCCTACGAGCAGTACTTC.

Concerning this clone: The CDR3 ends on some other residue instead of the conserved phenylalanine or tryptophan, so this is likely a read error. It is unclear where the CDR3 begins or ends on the DNA, so no DNA is shown, and the CDR3 is as TCRdb lists it. This chain connects TRBV2 to TRBJ2-7; no DNA check was done on the table's D call, TRBD2. With termini counted, the CDR3 has 11 amino acids. Germline V CDR1 and CDR2: SNHLY, FYNNEI. Here the CDR3 reads CASSKFEELRS.

The chain recombines TRBV29-1 with TRBJ2-1; 7 bases fit TRBD1. The CDR3 contains 11 residues. Germline-derived CDR1 and CDR2 are SQVTM and ANQGSEA. The CDR3 loop is CIGRGSGEQFF. The CDR3 coding sequence is TGCATAGGCAGGGGGTCGGGTGAGCAGTTCTTC.

The chain recombines TRBV28 with TRBJ2-7; D is perhaps TRBD2 (5 bases). Trimming took 6 bases from V and 2 from J, leaving 17 bases between them. Per the germline V gene, CDR1 is MDHEN and CDR2 is SYDVKM. The CDR3 length is 15 residues. CDR3 amino acids: CASSLALDRPYEQYF. In DNA form, the CDR3 reads TGTGCCAGCAGCCTAGCCCTGGACCGACCCTACGAGCAGTACTTC.

The chain couples TRBV7-3 to TRBJ2-2; 7 nucleotides line up with TRBD1. The CDR3 consists of 17 residues. Germline CDR1 reads SGHTA; CDR2 reads FQGTGA. V lost 5 bases to trimming and J lost 0 bases; unmatched junction nucleotides: 9. The CDR3 nucleotides are TGTGCCAGCAGCCCATCAGGACAGGACTCGAACACCGGGGAGCTGTTTTTT. Translating it yields CASSPSGQDSNTGELFF.

J is TRBJ2-7 and V is TRBV5-4; D perhaps matches TRBD1 (6 bases). In germline, CDR1 is SGHNT, CDR2 YYREEE (reference sequence). There are 16 residues in the CDR3. The V and J ends lost 4 bases and 2 bases respectively, with 19 bases between them. The CDR3 loop reads CASSPVTGSGTYEQYF. The CDR3 DNA follows: TGTGCCAGCAGCCCCGTCACAGGGAGTGGGACCTACGAGCAGTACTTC.

The J gene is TRBJ1-1, the V gene TRBV10-2; 8 bases match TRBD1. J gave up 1 base and V 10 bases, and 5 bases lay outside the gene matches. Germline CDR1 is WSHSY and CDR2 is SAAADI. The CDR3 extends over 13 amino acids. DNA of the CDR3: TGCGCCACCAAGGACAGGGCGAACACTGAAGCTTTCTTT. Translation gives CATKDRANTEAFF.

The V call is TRBV20-1, the J call TRBJ2-1; TRBD2 aligns across 14 bases. Germline assignment: CDR1 DFQATT and CDR2 SNEGSKA (reference sequence). Losses at the gene ends were 3 bases for V and 2 bases for J; bases not matched to a gene: 6. The CDR3 runs to 17 residues. The CDR3 DNA sequence: TGCAGTGCTAGTGACCCGGGACTAGCGGGAGCCTACAATGAGCAGTTCTTC. Translation gives CSASDPGLAGAYNEQFF.

This clone was seen only once. The rearrangement uses TRBV30 and TRBJ2-7, with 14 bases matching TRBD2. The CDR3 length is 14 residues. Germline V gene lookup returns CDR1 GTSNPN and CDR2 SVGIG (reference sequence). The ends lost 6 bases at V and 1 base at J; junction bases unmatched: 2. CDR3: CACGTSGSSYEQYF. The CDR3 nucleotides read TGTGCCTGCGGGACTAGCGGGAGTTCCTACGAGCAGTACTTC.

The V call is TRBV2, the J call TRBJ2-1; D is unclear. The CDR3 is 13 amino acids. V was trimmed by 6 bases and J by 10 bases, leaving 16 bases between them. Germline CDR1 is SNHLY and CDR2 is FYNNEI. CDR3 DNA sequence: TGTGCCAGCAGACTTTACGGGTTAACGGAGCAGTTCTTC. Its translation: CASRLYGLTEQFF.

The genes are TRBV2 and TRBJ1-1, with D perhaps matching TRBD1 (6 bases). Per germline, CDR1 SNHLY and CDR2 FYNNEI. Deletions cut 7 bases from V and 2 bases from J, with 11 bases between. The CDR3 runs to 13 residues. The CDR3 is CASTDRLNTEAFF. The CDR3 region has the DNA TGTGCCAGCACCGACAGGTTAAACACTGAAGCTTTCTTT.

J is TRBJ2-1 and V is TRBV7-2; no clear D. The CDR3 sequence is 12 residues long. V lost 2 bases, J lost 4 bases, and 3 bases lay in between. Germline-derived CDR1 and CDR2 are SGHTA and FQGNSA. The CDR3 protein is CASSLPYNEQFF. The CDR3 DNA sequence: TGTGCCAGCAGCTTACCTTACAATGAGCAGTTCTTC.

The gene calls are TRBV24-1 and TRBJ1-2; tentative D call: TRBD1 (6 bases). Deletions cut 6 bases from V and 7 bases from J, with 8 bases between. Germline values: CDR1 KGHDR, CDR2 SFDVKD. The CDR3 has 11 residues. The CDR3, as DNA: TGTGCCACCAGTTCAGGGGTTGGCTACACCTTC. It is translated as CATSSGVGYTF.

The V call is TRBV7-9, the J call TRBJ2-3, with 8 bases identical to TRBD2. The germline CDR1 and CDR2 sequences are SEHNR and FQNEAQ (reference sequence). The CDR3 is 15 amino acids. V lost 1 base, J lost 2 bases, and 2 bases stayed unmatched. The CDR3 loop reads CASSLGAGVTDTQYF. The CDR3 bases are TGTGCCAGCAGCTTAGGAGCGGGGGTCACAGATACGCAGTATTTT. The full variable domain, completed using reference TRBV7-9 and TRBJ2-3, is DTGVSQNPRHKITKRGQNVTFRCDPISEHNRLYWYRQTLGQGPEFLTYFQNEAQLEKSRLLSDRFSAERPKGSFSTLEIQRTEQGDSAMYLCASSLGAGVTDTQYFGPGTRLTVL.

The chain has TRBV7-2 and TRBJ2-1; D might be TRBD1 (6 bases). Germline CDR1 SGHTA, CDR2 FQGNSA. The germline V and J ends were trimmed by 3 bases and 0 bases, with 15 bases remaining between them. This CDR3 has 17 amino acids. DNA for the CDR3: TGTGCCAGCAGCTTTAAGGGACACTCGAGCTCCTACAATGAGCAGTTCTTC. Translating it yields CASSFKGHSSSYNEQFF. Together with reference TRBV7-2 and TRBJ2-1, the CDR3 gives the full variable domain: GAGVSQSPSNKVTEKGKDVELRCDPISGHTALYWYRQSLGQGLEFLIYFQGNSAPDKSGLPSDRFSAERTGGSVSTLTIQRTQQEDSAVYLCASSFKGHSSSYNEQFFGPGTRLTVL.

The V call is TRBV5-5, the J call TRBJ2-1; 8 bases agree with TRBD2. Germline V CDR1 and CDR2: SGHKS, YYEKEE (reference sequence). This CDR3 contains 19 residues. The junction had 14 bases not matched to a gene; V was cut back by 3 bases and J by 0 bases. CDR3 protein: CASSSPDGAGGRSYNEQFF. The DNA for the CDR3 is TGTGCCAGCAGCTCCCCCGATGGCGCGGGGGGCCGCTCCTACAATGAGCAGTTCTTC.

V is TRBV9 and J is TRBJ2-1, with TRBD2 matching 9 bases. The CDR3 spans 16 residues. The germline gives CDR1 SGDLS, CDR2 YYNGEE. The junction had 5 bases not matched to a gene; V was cut back by 0 bases and J by 4 bases. DNA for the CDR3: TGTGCCAGCAGCGTAGAGCTAGCGGGGTCTTACAATGAGCAGTTCTTC. Translation gives CASSVELAGSYNEQFF.

The rearrangement links TRBV6-5 to TRBJ1-3, with D perhaps matching TRBD1 (6 bases). This CDR3 is 15 amino acids long. The V end was cut by 0 bases, the J end by 3 bases, with 9 bases between. Germline CDR1 is MNHEY and CDR2 is SVGAGI. The CDR3 loop reads CASSYSQGYGNTIYF. Written as DNA, the CDR3 is TGTGCCAGCAGTTACTCGCAGGGGTATGGAAACACCATATATTTT.

V usage is TRBV19 and J usage is TRBJ2-4, with no clear D. Germline CDR1 LNHDA, CDR2 SQIVND (reference sequence). Trimming pared 5 bases from V and 5 bases from J, leaving 4 bases between. This CDR3 is 11 amino acids long. The CDR3 is CASSRENIQYF. The CDR3 DNA reads as TGTGCCAGTAGTCGGGAAAACATTCAGTACTTC.

The genes are TRBV6-2 or TRBV6-3 and TRBJ1-3, with TRBD1 identical over 7 bases. V dropped 0 bases and J dropped 4; count of bases not matched to a gene: 9. The CDR3 contains 17 residues. CDR1 and CDR2 (germline): MNHEY, SVGEGT. The DNA for the CDR3 is TGTGCCAGCAGTTACTCGAGCCGACAGGGCCAAGGAAACACCATATATTTT. Amino acids: CASSYSSRQGQGNTIYF.

This clone was seen once. CDR3: CASSATGGLYEQYF. CDR3 coding DNA: TGTGCCAGTAGTGCAACAGGGGGTCTCTACGAGCAGTACTTC. The rearrangement joins TRBV19 to TRBJ2-7, with 8 bases matching TRBD1. The CDR3 runs to 14 residues. The V segment lost 5 bases and the J segment 3 bases; nucleotides outside the gene matches: 6. Germline CDR1 is LNHDA and CDR2 is SQIVND (reference sequence). Using reference TRBV19 and TRBJ2-7 for the parts outside the CDR3, the full variable domain is DGGITQSPKYLFRKEGQNVTLSCEQNLNHDAMYWYRQDPGQGLRLIYYSQIVNDFQKGDIAEGYSVSREKKESFPLTVTSAQKNPTAFYLCASSATGGLYEQYFGPGTRLTVT.

This clone turned up a few times. The chain is built from TRBV5-1 and TRBJ2-3; 9 bases align to TRBD2. Germline V gene sequence: CDR1 SGHRS, CDR2 YFSETQ. The CDR3 runs to 16 residues. V was clipped by 7 bases and J by 3 bases; unmatched bases: 12. The CDR3 sequence: CASQPVLAGRTDTQYF. CDR3 DNA sequence: TGCGCCAGCCAACCGGTGCTAGCGGGGCGGACAGATACGCAGTATTTT.

The chain links TRBV7-9 to TRBJ1-4, with D possibly matching TRBD1 (6 bases). There are 15 residues in the CDR3. Between the trimmed V and J ends, which lost 4 bases and 1 base, there was a span of 10 bases. CDR1 and CDR2 (germline): SEHNR, FQNEAQ (reference sequence). Written as DNA, the CDR3 is TGTGCCAGCAGCTCAGGACAGTTAACTAATGAAAAACTGTTTTTT. Protein: CASSSGQLTNEKLFF.

The gene calls are TRBV29-1 and TRBJ2-3, with 11 bases fitting TRBD2. Germline lookup yields CDR1 SQVTM and CDR2 ANQGSEA. With 6 bases clipped from V and 2 bases from J, the junction kept 4 bases outside the gene matches. CDR3 length equals 14 residues. CDR3 sequence reads: CSVTSGGNTDTQYF. The CDR3, as DNA: TGCAGCGTCACTAGCGGGGGTAACACAGATACGCAGTATTTT.